Given below is one T cell receptor (beta chain) in context. Germline CDR1 and CDR2: MDHEN and SYDVKM. Trimming took off 3 bases at V and 0 bases at J, with 15 bases between the two ends. This CDR3 contains 16 residues. cDNA came from roughly 0.5 to 1 ug RNA primed by random hexamers. A single record per CDR3 protein comes from TCRdb applying MiXCR to the immunoSEQ multiplex PCR reads. The data contain some 99,000 distinct CDR3 sequences, around 94% of them singletons. This record comes from a study of CD8 T cells in Susac syndrome. Sequencing was carried out using CD4+ T cells from PBMCs. The source is a human donor with Susac syndrome. The genes are TRBV28 and TRBJ2-7; TRBD1 might be the D (8 bases). The DNA for the CDR3 is TGTGCCAGCAGTTTTTACAGGGGGGGAAGCTCCTACGAGCAGTACTTC. Translation gives CASSFYRGGSSYEQYF.